These 30 T cell receptor beta chains came from one sample sequenced in a study of spatial heterogeneity in lung cancer. Time point specified: sample taken at primary tumor resection. Frozen PBMC, nontumor lung or tumor provided whole RNA, which was sequenced unsorted. TCRdb reprocessed the 5' RACE reads via MiXCR and lists one record per CDR3 protein. The top ten hold around a tenth of the sample, which has about 38,000 distinct CDR3 sequences, roughly 5.8% seen once. Sample: PBMCs, taken at surgery. Receptors originate from a male donor with early-stage non-small cell lung cancer.

This clonotype occurred many times. The chain joins TRBV3-1 to TRBJ2-1, with D maybe TRBD1 (6 bases). The V end lost 4 bases, the J end lost 15 bases, and 10 bases lay between the germline ends. The CDR3 covers 10 residues. Germline CDR1 and CDR2: LGHDT and YNNKEL (reference sequence). The CDR3 sequence: CASSRTEVFF. In DNA form, the CDR3 reads TGTGCCAGCAGCCGGACAGAGGTGTTCTTC.

This clonotype was observed many times. The chain couples TRBV27 to TRBJ2-2; 7 positions match TRBD2. This CDR3 contains 13 residues. CDR1 and CDR2 (germline): MNHEY, SMNVEV (reference sequence). V lost 7 bases to trimming and J lost 4 bases; unmatched junction nucleotides: 3. The CDR3 reads CASTRGVTGELFF. CDR3 sequence (DNA): TGTGCCAGCACTCGGGGGGTCACCGGGGAGCTGTTTTTT.

There are many counts of this clonotype. The chain has TRBV7-9 and TRBJ2-2; a weak D match, TRBD1 (5 bases). This CDR3 contains 14 residues. Germline CDR1 is SEHNR and CDR2 is FQNEAQ (reference sequence). Trimming stripped 5 bases from V and 3 bases from J, with 10 bases between. The CDR3 sequence: CASSRTGYTGELFF. The CDR3 nucleotides read TGTGCCAGCAGCCGAACAGGTTACACCGGGGAGCTGTTTTTT. Drawing the rest from reference TRBV7-9 and TRBJ2-2, the complete variable domain is DTGVSQNPRHKITKRGQNVTFRCDPISEHNRLYWYRQTLGQGPEFLTYFQNEAQLEKSRLLSDRFSAERPKGSFSTLEIQRTEQGDSAMYLCASSRTGYTGELFFGEGSRLTVL.

In this sample, this clonotype turned up many times. V is TRBV6-4 and J is TRBJ1-2; D might be TRBD1 (5 bases). CDR1 is MRHNA, CDR2 SNTAGT, per germline. The CDR3 has 14 residues. V was trimmed by 6 bases and J by 4 bases, leaving 15 bases between them. CDR3 sequence (DNA): TGTGCCAGCAGCCCCGCGGGGGGAATCTATGGCTACACCTTC. Translated, it gives CASSPAGGIYGYTF.

This clonotype was found many times. V is TRBV5-1 and J is TRBJ2-5; D call uncertain. V lost 0 bases and J 5 bases, leaving 11 bases between the germline ends. CDR3 length: 14 amino acids. In germline, CDR1 is SGHRS, CDR2 YFSETQ. This CDR3 reads CASSLEKSEETQYF. Here the CDR3 DNA reads TGCGCCAGCAGCTTGGAGAAGTCGGAGGAGACCCAGTACTTC.

This clonotype was observed at least ten times. The rearrangement links TRBV29-1 to TRBJ1-5; tentatively, D is TRBD1 (5 bases). This CDR3 spans 13 amino acids. With 4 bases removed from V and 0 bases from J, the gap between germline ends came to 7 bases. Germline assignment: CDR1 SQVTM and CDR2 ANQGSEA. CDR3 sequence (DNA): TGCAGCGTTGGGGGGAATAGCAATCAGCCCCAGCATTTT. Encoded protein: CSVGGNSNQPQHF.

This clonotype ranks as medium-sized. J is TRBJ1-6 and V is TRBV2; 8 bases line up with TRBD1. Germline CDR1 is SNHLY and CDR2 is FYNNEI. This CDR3 has 19 residues. The V and J ends lost 1 base and 3 bases, in that order; junction bases with no gene match: 11. The chain's CDR3 is CASSEEDRAWGHYNSPLHF. The DNA of the CDR3 is TGTGCCAGCAGTGAAGAGGACAGGGCGTGGGGCCACTATAATTCACCCCTCCACTTT.

In this sample, this clonotype turned up a few times. This chain joins TRBV2 and TRBJ2-6; weak D call: TRBD1 (5 bases). V gave up 5 bases and J gave up 2 bases, with 13 bases separating them. This CDR3 contains 16 residues. Germline CDR1 SNHLY, CDR2 FYNNEI. As DNA, the CDR3 is TGTGCCAGCAGTCAGGGTGATTTCCCTGGGGCCAACGTCCTGACTTTC. This encodes CASSQGDFPGANVLTF.

This clonotype was detected ten times or more. The genes are TRBV10-3 and TRBJ2-1, with a possible D match to TRBD2 (5 bases). In germline, CDR1 is ENHRY, CDR2 SYGVKD. This CDR3 has 13 amino acids. V lost 6 bases to trimming and J lost 1 base, with 7 bases between them. CDR3 DNA sequence: TGTGCCATCAGAAGGACTTCCTACAATGAGCAGTTCTTC. Encoded protein: CAIRRTSYNEQFF.

The rearrangement uses TRBV11-2 and TRBJ2-2, with TRBD2 matching over 10 bases. CDR3 length equals 16 residues. Germline V gene lookup returns CDR1 SGHAT and CDR2 FQNNGV. Trimming removed 3 bases from V and 4 bases from J; junction bases left unmatched: 5. In DNA form, the CDR3 reads TGTGCCAGCAGCTTTCTACTAGCGGGAAGCACCGGGGAGCTGTTTTTT. As protein: CASSFLLAGSTGELFF.

The table lists this clonotype with many counts. The chain links TRBV4-3 to TRBJ1-4; 7 nucleotides agree with TRBD1. The CDR3 runs to 15 residues. V trimming: 3 bases; J trimming: 4 bases; junction bases outside the gene matches: 5. The germline V gene encodes CDR1 LGHNA and CDR2 YSLEER. Here the CDR3 reads CASSHKGAGNEKLFF. Here the CDR3 DNA reads TGCGCCAGCAGCCATAAGGGGGCCGGTAATGAAAAACTGTTTTTT.

This clonotype was observed at least ten times. This chain uses TRBV9 with TRBJ1-1; D remains ambiguous. CDR1 and CDR2 from the germline V gene are SGDLS and YYNGEE. The CDR3 contains 14 residues. The V end lost 0 bases, the J end lost 3 bases, and 9 bases lay between the germline ends. As DNA, the CDR3 is TGTGCCAGCAGCGTAGGCCCGGGAGACACTGAAGCTTTCTTT. It translates to CASSVGPGDTEAFF.

The sample holds a few counts of this clonotype. V usage is TRBV5-1 and J usage is TRBJ2-5; the D is unclear. The V and J ends lost 0 bases and 1 base respectively, with 10 bases between them. The germline CDR1 and CDR2 sequences are SGHRS and YFSETQ. The length of the CDR3 is 15 residues. Here the CDR3 reads CASSLVGRSQETQYF. In DNA, the CDR3 is TGCGCCAGCAGCTTGGTAGGCAGATCCCAAGAGACCCAGTACTTC.

This clonotype has a count of ten or more. The CDR3 sequence: CASSPGVGGRQPQHF. The CDR3 DNA sequence: TGCGCCAGCAGCCCCGGGGTGGGGGGACGTCAGCCCCAGCATTTT. This sequence joins TRBV5-1 and TRBJ1-5; perhaps TRBD1 as D (5 bases). CDR3 length: 15 residues. Germline loops: CDR1 SGHRS, CDR2 YFSETQ. The germline V and J ends were trimmed by 4 bases and 6 bases, with 17 bases remaining between them.

This clonotype was counted between two and nine times. This rearrangement joins TRBV9 to TRBJ2-3, with 10 bases fitting TRBD1. Losses at the gene ends were 4 bases for V and 3 bases for J; bases not matched to a gene: 8. Germline V gene data show CDR1 as SGDLS and CDR2 as YYNGEE. CDR3 length equals 16 residues. CDR3 nucleotide sequence: TGTGCCAGCAGCACGGGGAGGACAGGGGGGACAGATACGCAGTATTTT. Its translation: CASSTGRTGGTDTQYF.

By share, this clonotype counts as medium-sized (0.01 to 0.1%). This chain links TRBV6-5 with TRBJ1-5, with 7 bases that match TRBD1. The germline V gene has CDR1 MNHEY and CDR2 SVGAGI. This CDR3 is built from 13 residues. Germline trimming cut 6 bases from V and 3 bases from J; bases unmatched to any gene: 2. This CDR3 reads CASRGQDNQPQHF. The CDR3 nucleotides are TGTGCCAGCAGAGGACAGGACAATCAGCCCCAGCATTTT.

The sample holds many counts of this clonotype. The chain joins TRBV5-1 to TRBJ2-7; D is uncertain. Deletions cut 0 bases from V and 4 bases from J, with 8 bases between. Germline V gene sequence: CDR1 SGHRS, CDR2 YFSETQ. The CDR3 is 13 amino acids. CDR3 sequence: CASSLDKLYEQYF. The CDR3, as DNA: TGCGCCAGCAGCTTGGACAAGCTGTACGAGCAGTACTTC.

This clonotype has at least ten counts. The chain recombines TRBV11-2 with TRBJ1-5, with a tentative D call TRBD1 (6 bases). CDR1 SGHAT and CDR2 FQNNGV come from the germline V gene. V lost 5 bases and J lost 0, with 11 bases in between. The CDR3 runs to 15 residues. The CDR3 reads CASSATGSSNQPQHF. In DNA form, the CDR3 reads TGTGCCAGCAGCGCAACAGGGAGTAGCAATCAGCCCCAGCATTTT.

This clonotype was counted many times. The chain combines TRBV18 with TRBJ1-1; no firm D call. The CDR3 spans 17 residues. Germline V CDR1 and CDR2: KGHSH, LQKENI. Trimming took 2 bases from V and 0 from J, leaving 16 bases between them. CDR3 DNA sequence: TGTGCCAGCTCACCAAAGGAGATGGGTCAGATGAACACTGAAGCTTTCTTT. Translated, it gives CASSPKEMGQMNTEAFF.

This clonotype appeared many times. The genes are TRBV7-9 and TRBJ2-7, with 8 positions matching TRBD1. The CDR3 is 13 residues long. Per the germline V gene, CDR1 is SEHNR and CDR2 is FQNEAQ (reference sequence). With V trimmed by 5 bases and J by 6 bases, 6 bases remained unmatched. DNA for the CDR3: TGTGCCAGCAGCCCCAGGGGGCGGACCGAGCAGTACTTC. Translation gives CASSPRGRTEQYF.

The gene calls are TRBV7-2 and TRBJ2-1; D may be TRBD2 (6 bases). Germline lookup yields CDR1 SGHTA and CDR2 FQGNSA. The V and J ends lost 3 bases and 9 bases respectively, with 15 bases between them. This CDR3 is 14 amino acids long. As DNA, the CDR3 is TGTGCCAGCAGCTTGGACCGAATGGGGGGTGAGCAGTTCTTC. Its translation: CASSLDRMGGEQFF.

The sample holds a few counts of this clonotype. The J gene is TRBJ2-7, the V gene TRBV7-9, with 9 bases aligning to TRBD1. The CDR3 loop spans 14 amino acids. The germline gives CDR1 SEHNR, CDR2 FQNEAQ (reference sequence). The V and J ends lost 5 bases and 5 bases, in that order; junction bases with no gene match: 7. CDR3 sequence: CASSVARTGDEQYF. The CDR3 bases are TGTGCCAGCAGCGTGGCCCGGACAGGGGACGAGCAGTACTTC.

This clonotype was recorded at least ten times. The chain couples TRBV9 to TRBJ2-3; TRBD1 might be the D (6 bases). V was trimmed by 0 bases and J by 5 bases, leaving 10 bases between them. The CDR3 contains 14 residues. The germline V gene has CDR1 SGDLS and CDR2 YYNGEE. The CDR3 spells CASSVARTEDTQYF. DNA for the CDR3: TGTGCCAGCAGCGTAGCCAGGACAGAAGATACGCAGTATTTT.

This clonotype was found many times. The chain carries TRBV2 and TRBJ1-1; a possible D gene is TRBD1 (5 bases). The CDR3 covers 14 residues. The ends were cut back, 8 bases at V and 2 bases at J, with 15 bases in the middle. Per the germline V gene, CDR1 is SNHLY and CDR2 is FYNNEI. CDR3 in DNA: TGTGCCAGCGCTGAAGGGGCAAGAAACACTGAAGCTTTCTTT. It specifies CASAEGARNTEAFF.

This clonotype came up many times. The genes are TRBV20-1 and TRBJ1-6; D gene unclear. CDR3 size: 14 residues. V dropped 0 bases and J dropped 6 bases, with 9 bases sitting between them. From germline, CDR1 is DFQATT and CDR2 SNEGSKA (reference sequence). The CDR3 region has the DNA TGCAGTGCTAGAGACTTCAGCCTTAATTCACCCCTCCACTTT. Translation gives CSARDFSLNSPLHF.

This clonotype has a count of ten or more. The rearrangement uses TRBV20-1 and TRBJ2-7; 9 bases match TRBD1. V lost 3 bases to trimming and J lost 6 bases; unmatched junction nucleotides: 21. The CDR3 contains 18 residues. The germline V gene encodes CDR1 DFQATT and CDR2 SNEGSKA (reference sequence). CDR3 nucleotides: TGCAGTGCTAGGGGAGTAAGTAACCACCGGGACAGGGCCGGCGAGCAGTACTTC. This codes for CSARGVSNHRDRAGEQYF.

This clonotype has a count of ten or more. The DNA of the CDR3 is TGTGCCAGCAGCTCCCTATCCCCGAACACCGGGGAGCTGTTTTTT. Translating it yields CASSSLSPNTGELFF. The rearrangement joins TRBV7-9 to TRBJ2-2, with D uncertain. Trimming took off 4 bases at V and 0 bases at J, with 9 bases between the two ends. This CDR3 has 15 residues. Germline loops: CDR1 SEHNR, CDR2 FQNEAQ (reference sequence). Together with reference TRBV7-9 and TRBJ2-2, the CDR3 gives the full variable domain: DTGVSQNPRHKITKRGQNVTFRCDPISEHNRLYWYRQTLGQGPEFLTYFQNEAQLEKSRLLSDRFSAERPKGSFSTLEIQRTEQGDSAMYLCASSSLSPNTGELFFGEGSRLTVL.

The rearrangement joins TRBV10-3 to TRBJ1-4, with a tentative D call TRBD1 (5 bases). Trimming pared 3 bases from V and 7 bases from J, leaving 15 bases between. This CDR3 spans 15 amino acids. Germline V lookup: CDR1 ENHRY, CDR2 SYGVKD. CDR3 loop: CAISEGGVFGEKLFF. CDR3 coding DNA: TGTGCCATCAGTGAAGGAGGGGTTTTTGGTGAAAAACTGTTTTTT.

This clonotype was observed a handful of times. The chain recombines TRBV20-1 with TRBJ2-5; unclear D gene. CDR1 is DFQATT and CDR2 is SNEGSKA in the germline V gene (reference sequence). Trimming removed 2 bases at V and 2 bases at J, with 6 bases between. The CDR3 runs to 12 residues. The CDR3 coding sequence is TGCAGTGCTAGACCCCGACAAGAGACCCAGTACTTC. Amino acids: CSARPRQETQYF.

In its sample, this clonotype was seen many times. The chain carries TRBV28 and TRBJ2-5; possible D gene TRBD2, 7 bases. The CDR3 consists of 14 residues. CDR1 and CDR2 from the germline V gene are MDHEN and SYDVKM. V gave up 2 bases and J gave up 7 bases, with 14 bases separating them. CDR3 DNA: TGTGCCAGCAGTTTAGGCGGGGGCATGGGGACCCAGTACTTC. Residues: CASSLGGGMGTQYF. The full variable domain, its missing parts supplied by reference TRBV28 and TRBJ2-5, is DVKVTQSSRYLVKRTGEKVFLECVQDMDHENMFWYRQDPGLGLRLIYFSYDVKMKEKGDIPEGYSVSREKKERFSLILESASTNQTSMYLCASSLGGGMGTQYFGPGTRLLVL.